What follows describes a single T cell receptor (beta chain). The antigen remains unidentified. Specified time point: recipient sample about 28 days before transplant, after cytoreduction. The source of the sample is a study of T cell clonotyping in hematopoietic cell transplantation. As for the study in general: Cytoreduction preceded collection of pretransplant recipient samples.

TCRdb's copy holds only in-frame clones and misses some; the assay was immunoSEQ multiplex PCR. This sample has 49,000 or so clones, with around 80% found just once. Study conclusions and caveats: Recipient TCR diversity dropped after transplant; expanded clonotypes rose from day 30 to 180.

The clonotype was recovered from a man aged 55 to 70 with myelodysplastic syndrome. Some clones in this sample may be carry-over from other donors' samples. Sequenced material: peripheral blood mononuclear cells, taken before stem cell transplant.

CDR3 residues: CSAGTGYGYTF. DNA for the CDR3: TGCAGTGCGGGGACTGGGTATGGCTACACCTTC. The chain links TRBV20-1 to TRBJ1-2; tentatively, D is TRBD1 (5 bases). The CDR3 has 11 amino acids. In germline, CDR1 is DFQATT, CDR2 SNEGSKA (reference sequence). V was shortened by 6 bases and J by 5 bases, with 10 bases between the two germline ends.